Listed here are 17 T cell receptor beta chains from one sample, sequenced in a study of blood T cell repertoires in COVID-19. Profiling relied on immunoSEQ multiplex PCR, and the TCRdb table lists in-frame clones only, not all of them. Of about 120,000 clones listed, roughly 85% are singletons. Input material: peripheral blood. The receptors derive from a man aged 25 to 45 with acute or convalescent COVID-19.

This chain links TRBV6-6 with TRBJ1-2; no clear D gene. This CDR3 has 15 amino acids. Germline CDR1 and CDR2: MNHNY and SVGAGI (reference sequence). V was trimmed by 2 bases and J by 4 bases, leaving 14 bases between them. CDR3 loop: CASSYGEGSVYGYTF. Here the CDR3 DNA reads TGTGCCAGCAGTTACGGGGAGGGAAGTGTCTATGGCTACACCTTC.

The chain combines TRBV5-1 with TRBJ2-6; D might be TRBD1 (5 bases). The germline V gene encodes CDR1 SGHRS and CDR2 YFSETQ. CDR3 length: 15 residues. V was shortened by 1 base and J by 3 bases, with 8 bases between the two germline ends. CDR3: CASSLLGVGANVLTF. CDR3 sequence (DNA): TGCGCCAGCAGCTTGTTAGGGGTTGGGGCCAACGTCCTGACTTTC.

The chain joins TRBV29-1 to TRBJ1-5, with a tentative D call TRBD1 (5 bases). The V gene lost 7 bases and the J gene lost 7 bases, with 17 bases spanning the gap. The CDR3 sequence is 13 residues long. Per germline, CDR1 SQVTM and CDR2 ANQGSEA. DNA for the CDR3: TGCAGCGCTGCTGGGGGGATAGAGCAGCCCCAGCATTTT. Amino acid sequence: CSAAGGIEQPQHF.

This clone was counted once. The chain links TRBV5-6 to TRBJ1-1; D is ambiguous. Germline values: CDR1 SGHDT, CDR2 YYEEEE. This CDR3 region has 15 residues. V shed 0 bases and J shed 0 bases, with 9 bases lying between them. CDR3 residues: CASSLARTMNTEAFF. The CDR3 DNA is TGTGCCAGCAGCTTGGCTAGGACTATGAACACTGAAGCTTTCTTT.

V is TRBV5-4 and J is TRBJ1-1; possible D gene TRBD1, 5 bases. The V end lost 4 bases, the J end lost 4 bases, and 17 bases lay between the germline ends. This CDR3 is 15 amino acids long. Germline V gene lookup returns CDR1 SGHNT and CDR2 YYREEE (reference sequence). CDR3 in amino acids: CASSPPTGGPTEAFF. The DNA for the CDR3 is TGTGCCAGCAGCCCCCCAACGGGGGGACCCACTGAAGCTTTCTTT.

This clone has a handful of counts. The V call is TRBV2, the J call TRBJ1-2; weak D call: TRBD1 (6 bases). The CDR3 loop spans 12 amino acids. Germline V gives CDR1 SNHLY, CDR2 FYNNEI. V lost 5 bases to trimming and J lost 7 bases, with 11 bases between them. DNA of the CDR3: TGTGCCAGCAGTAAGGACAGAGGTGGCTACACCTTC. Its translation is CASSKDRGGYTF.

The CDR3 protein is CASSPTGGNYNEQFF. The CDR3 DNA sequence: TGCGCCAGCAGCCCAACAGGGGGCAACTACAATGAGCAGTTCTTC. This chain joins TRBV4-3 and TRBJ2-1; 9 bases align to TRBD1. V lost 4 bases and J lost 3; bases outside the gene matches: 4. This CDR3 contains 15 residues. Germline V gene lookup returns CDR1 LGHNA and CDR2 YSLEER.

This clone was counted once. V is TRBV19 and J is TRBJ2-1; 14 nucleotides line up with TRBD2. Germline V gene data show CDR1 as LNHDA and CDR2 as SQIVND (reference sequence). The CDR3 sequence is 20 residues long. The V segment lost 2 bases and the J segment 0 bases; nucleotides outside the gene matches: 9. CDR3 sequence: CASSITGLAGATTSYNEQFF. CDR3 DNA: TGTGCCAGTAGTATAACGGGACTAGCGGGGGCCACAACCTCCTACAATGAGCAGTTCTTC. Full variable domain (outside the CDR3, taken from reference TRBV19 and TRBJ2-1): DGGITQSPKYLFRKEGQNVTLSCEQNLNHDAMYWYRQDPGQGLRLIYYSQIVNDFQKGDIAEGYSVSREKKESFPLTVTSAQKNPTAFYLCASSITGLAGATTSYNEQFFGPGTRLTVL.

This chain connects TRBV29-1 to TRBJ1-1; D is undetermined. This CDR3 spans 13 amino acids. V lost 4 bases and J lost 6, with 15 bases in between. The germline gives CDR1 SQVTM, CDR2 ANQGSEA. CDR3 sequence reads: CSVAGLLAPEAFF. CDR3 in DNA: TGCAGCGTTGCAGGTCTCTTGGCCCCTGAAGCTTTCTTT.

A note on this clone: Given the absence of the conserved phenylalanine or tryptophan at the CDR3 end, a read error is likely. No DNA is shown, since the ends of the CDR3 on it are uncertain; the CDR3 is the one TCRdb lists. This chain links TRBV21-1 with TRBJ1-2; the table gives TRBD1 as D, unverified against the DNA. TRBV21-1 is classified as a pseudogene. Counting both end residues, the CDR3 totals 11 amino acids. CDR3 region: CASSKERGTGI.

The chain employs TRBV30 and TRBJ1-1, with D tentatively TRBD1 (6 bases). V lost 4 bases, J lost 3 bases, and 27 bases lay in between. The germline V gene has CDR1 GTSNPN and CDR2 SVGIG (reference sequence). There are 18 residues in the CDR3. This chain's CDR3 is CAWTQLRRFGGRDTEAFF. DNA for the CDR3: TGTGCCTGGACCCAACTTCGTCGGTTCGGGGGGCGAGACACTGAAGCTTTCTTT.

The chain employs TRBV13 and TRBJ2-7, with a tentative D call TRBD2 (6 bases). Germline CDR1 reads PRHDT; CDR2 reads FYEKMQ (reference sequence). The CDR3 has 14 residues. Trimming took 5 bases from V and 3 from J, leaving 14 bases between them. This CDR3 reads CASSTGRAHYEQYF. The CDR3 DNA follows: TGTGCCAGCAGCACCGGGAGAGCTCACTACGAGCAGTACTTC.

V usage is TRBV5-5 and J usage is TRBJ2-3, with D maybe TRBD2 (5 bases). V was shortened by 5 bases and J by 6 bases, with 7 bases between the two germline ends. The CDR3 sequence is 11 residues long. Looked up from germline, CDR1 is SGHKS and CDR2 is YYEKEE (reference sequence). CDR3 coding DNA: TGTGCCAGCAGAAGGAGGGATACGCAGTATTTT. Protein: CASRRRDTQYF.

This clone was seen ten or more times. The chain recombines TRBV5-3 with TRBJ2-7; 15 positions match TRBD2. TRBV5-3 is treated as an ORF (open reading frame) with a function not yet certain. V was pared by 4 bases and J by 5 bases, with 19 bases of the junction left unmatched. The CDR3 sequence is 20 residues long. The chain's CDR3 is CARSNTRTSGGAYFRDEQYF. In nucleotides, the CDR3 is TGTGCCAGAAGCAATACCAGGACTAGCGGGGGGGCATATTTTAGGGACGAGCAGTACTTC.

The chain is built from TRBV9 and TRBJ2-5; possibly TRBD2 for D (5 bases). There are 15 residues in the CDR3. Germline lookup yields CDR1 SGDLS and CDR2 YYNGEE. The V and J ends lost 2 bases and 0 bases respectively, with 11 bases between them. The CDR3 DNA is TGTGCCAGCAGCGTCTGGGGAGCCCACCAAGAGACCCAGTACTTC. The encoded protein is CASSVWGAHQETQYF.

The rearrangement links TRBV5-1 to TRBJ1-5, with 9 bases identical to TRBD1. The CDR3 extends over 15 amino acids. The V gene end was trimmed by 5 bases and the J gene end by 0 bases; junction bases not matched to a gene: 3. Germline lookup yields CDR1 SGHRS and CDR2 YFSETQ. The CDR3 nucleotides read TGCGCCAGCAGACGGACAGGGGATAGCAATCAGCCCCAGCATTTT. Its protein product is CASRRTGDSNQPQHF. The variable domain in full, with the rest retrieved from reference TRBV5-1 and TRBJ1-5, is KAGVTQTPRYLIKTRGQQVTLSCSPISGHRSVSWYQQTPGQGLQFLFEYFSETQRNKGNFPGRFSGRQFSNSRSEMNVSTLELGDSALYLCASRRTGDSNQPQHFGDGTRLSIL.

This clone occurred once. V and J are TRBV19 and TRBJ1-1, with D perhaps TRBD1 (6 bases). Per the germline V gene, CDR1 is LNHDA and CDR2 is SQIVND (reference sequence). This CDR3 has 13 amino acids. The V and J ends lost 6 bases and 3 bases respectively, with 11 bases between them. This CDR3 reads CASRDSGDTEAFF. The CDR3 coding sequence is TGTGCCAGTAGGGACAGTGGGGACACTGAAGCTTTCTTT.